What follows describes a single T cell receptor (beta chain). Its antigen is still unknown. This sample is drawn from a study of neoadjuvant anti-PD-1 for oral cavity cancer. Overall study context: Non-progressing patients received a fourth nivolumab dose near day 43, then surgery on days 50-56. Study observations and caveats: After neoadjuvant nivolumab, PBMC T cell clonality was significantly higher in non-responders than responders.

Regarding time point: after neoadjuvant nivolumab, at surgical resection. Patients had newly diagnosed, untreated stage II-IVA oral cavity squamous cell carcinoma. The assay was immunoSEQ multiplex PCR, and TCRdb's table has in-frame clones only and misses some. The sample includes approximately 30,000 clones, 70% to 80% of them seen just once. Deletions cut 5 bases from V and 7 bases from J, with 11 bases between. CDR1 is MNHNS, CDR2 SASEGT, per germline. This CDR3 spans 13 amino acids. This clonotype was obtained from a person between 35 and 79 years old with oral cavity squamous cell carcinoma. The sequencing here drew on PBMCs, taken after nivolumab (anti-PD-1) treatment. The chain links TRBV6-1 to TRBJ2-2; maybe TRBD1 (5 bases). In DNA form, the CDR3 reads TGTGCCAGCAGTTTGGAAGGGGTCGGGGAGCTGTTTTTT. Amino acid sequence: CASSLEGVGELFF.